Listed below are T cell receptor beta chains from one sample, sequenced in a study of cytomegalovirus exposure and HLA in healthy donors. The method was immunoSEQ multiplex PCR; TCRdb's version includes in-frame clones alone and lacks a portion of them. The top ten hold 0.9% to 1.5% of the sample, which has some 100,000 clones, 70% to 85% seen once. The specimen sequenced was PBMCs. The receptors were sampled from a young woman in good health and CMV-seronegative. Both conserved end residues are part of each CDR3. The D gene is left open where the match is weak. Expanded clones get a size class; other rows say once, few or many, or leave the size out.

j_gene | abundance | v_gene | d_gene | CDR3nt | CDR3aa
TRBJ1-6 | - | TRBV2 | TRBD1 | TGTGCCAGCAGGCCCCTTGTGGACAGGGAGAGCTCCTATAATTCACCCCTCCACTTT | CASRPLVDRESSYNSPLHF
TRBJ2-4 | - | TRBV28 | TRBD2 | TGTGCCAGCAGTGTTCCCTGGACTAGCGGGAGCAGGGGCATTCAGTACTTC | CASSVPWTSGSRGIQYF
TRBJ1-2 | once | TRBV7-2 | TRBD1 | TGTGCCAGCAGGCCGGGACAGGGGGTGTATGGCTACACCTTC | CASRPGQGVYGYTF
TRBJ2-3 | - | TRBV7-2 | - | TGTGCCAGCAGACAAGGAGAGCACCGACGGTGGGATACGCAGTATTTT | CASRQGEHRRWDTQYF
TRBJ2-1 | - | TRBV7-9 | - | TGTTCCAGCAGCCCAGTTTACGATGGGTGGGCGAATGAGCAGTTCTTC | CSSSPVYDGWANEQFF
TRBJ2-7 | - | TRBV6-1 | - | TGTGCCAGCAGTGAAGCGGGGGGACAGAGCCTCCAGGCGCCTTTCTACGAGCAGTACTTC | CASSEAGGQSLQAPFYEQYF
TRBJ2-1 | - | TRBV5-4 | - | TGTGCCAGCAGCTTGGATTGGAGCTCCTACAATGAGCAGTTCTTC | CASSLDWSSYNEQFF
TRBJ2-3 | - | TRBV28 | - | TGTGCCAGCAGTTTAATGACCGCGGTGGGTGATACGCAGTATTTT | CASSLMTAVGDTQYF
TRBJ2-4 | - | TRBV30 | - | TGTGCCTGGAGTACCGGAGGGATAACCAAAAACATTCAGTACTTC | CAWSTGGITKNIQYF
TRBJ2-1 | - | TRBV5-6 | TRBD2 | TGTGCCAGCAGCTTTGGGGCGGGAGTGCGCTACAATGAGCAGTTCTTC | CASSFGAGVRYNEQFF
TRBJ1-3 | - | TRBV7-8 | - | TGTGCCAGCAGCCGAAGTACCGGTTGGGGAAACACCATATATTTT | CASSRSTGWGNTIYF
TRBJ2-7 | - | TRBV6-5 | TRBD1 | TGTGCCAGCAGCCGGGACAGGCCCTCCTACGAGCAGTACTTC | CASSRDRPSYEQYF
TRBJ1-1 | once | TRBV2 | - | TGTGCCAGCAGTGATCCTCCGGACAGAGAAATAACTGAAGCTTTCTTT | CASSDPPDREITEAFF
TRBJ2-1 | - | TRBV11-2 | TRBD2 | TGTGCCAGCAGCTTACTTGCGGGAGGGCGCAATGAGCAGTTCTTC | CASSLLAGGRNEQFF
TRBJ2-1 | - | TRBV2 | TRBD2 | TGTGCCAGCAGTCGTCGAGGGCTAGCGGGGGATGAGCAGTTCTTC | CASSRRGLAGDEQFF
TRBJ2-7 | few | TRBV5-1 | TRBD1 | TGCGCCAGCGTGGGACAGACCTACGAGCAGTACTTC | CASVGQTYEQYF
TRBJ1-5 | once | TRBV6-5 | - | TGTGCCAGCAGTGTTCCAAATCAGCCCCAGCATTTT | CASSVPNQPQHF
TRBJ1-5 | - | TRBV10-3 | - | TGTGCCATCAGTGAGTCTTCAGGTTATCAGCCCCAGCATTTT | CAISESSGYQPQHF
TRBJ2-7 | - | TRBV7-8 | - | TGTGCCAGCAGCTTAGCGTCGCGGGCGAGCTACGAGCAGTACTTC | CASSLASRASYEQYF
TRBJ2-1 | - | TRBV14 | TRBD1 | TGTGCCAGCAGAAGGACAGGGGGCAGTTCCTACAATGAGCAGTTCTTC | CASRRTGGSSYNEQFF
TRBJ2-3 | - | TRBV30 | TRBD2 | TGTGCCTGGAGTTGGACTAGCGGTACAGATACGCAGTATTTT | CAWSWTSGTDTQYF
TRBJ2-1 | - | TRBV4-1 | - | TGCGCCAGCAGCCAAGTTGGGGGCGGCGGGCCGTTCTTC | CASSQVGGGGPFF
TRBJ1-1 | - | TRBV19 | TRBD1 | TGTGCCAGTAGTTTACCGGGACAGGGAATGAACACTGAAGCTTTCTTT | CASSLPGQGMNTEAFF
TRBJ1-4 | - | TRBV6-6 | - | TGTGCCAGCGCCACGTCGGGGAGGGCTAATGAAAAACTGTTTTTT | CASATSGRANEKLFF
TRBJ1-4 | - | TRBV6-6 | - | TGTGCCGTAAAGGACAGCTCTAATGAAAAACTGTTTTTT | CAVKDSSNEKLFF
TRBJ1-1 | - | TRBV18 | TRBD1 | TGTGCCAGCTCTCCCGGACAGGGAGGTTGGACTGAAGCTTTCTTT | CASSPGQGGWTEAFF
TRBJ2-1 | few | TRBV7-2 | TRBD2 | TGTGCCAGCAGCTTAGCGCGGACTAGCATCAATGAGCAGTTCTTC | CASSLARTSINEQFF
TRBJ1-4 | - | TRBV5-1 | TRBD1 | TGCGCCAGCAGTTTTACAGGGGGCCGAACTAATGAAAAACTGTTTTTT | CASSFTGGRTNEKLFF
TRBJ2-5 | - | TRBV6-5 | TRBD1 | TGTGCCAGCAGTTTCGACAGGGAAGAGACCCAGTACTTC | CASSFDREETQYF
TRBJ2-5 | few | TRBV14 | TRBD2 | TGTGCCAGCAGCCCCGGACTAGCCGCCCAAGAGACCCAGTACTTC | CASSPGLAAQETQYF
TRBJ2-3 | - | TRBV25-1 | TRBD1 | TGTGCCAGCAGTGGAGACAGGGAGACAGATACGCAGTATTTT | CASSGDRETDTQYF